The 21 T cell receptor beta chains below all came from one sample that was sequenced in a study of T-cell reconstitution after alpha-beta-depleted transplantation in children. Unique molecular identifiers featured in how the TCRbeta library was prepared. A single record per CDR3 protein comes from TCRdb applying MiXCR to the PCR reads. The data show fewer than 130,000 distinct CDR3 sequences, about a tenth seen once. The material was PBMCs from the stem cell graft donor, obtained from the stem cell graft. The receptor source for this set is a human donor who donated a stem cell graft to a child with acute lymphoblastic leukemia.

This clonotype was counted many times. The rearrangement uses TRBV12-3 or TRBV12-4 and TRBJ1-5; TRBD1 agrees at 8 bases. J gave up 2 bases and V 6 bases, and 6 bases lay outside the gene matches. This CDR3 is built from 15 residues. The CDR3 sequence: CASSSDRGGNQPQHF. CDR3 nucleotides: TGTGCCAGCAGCTCTGACAGGGGCGGCAATCAGCCCCAGCATTTT.

This clonotype occurred many times. The CDR3 spells CSVERAGNQYGYTF. The CDR3 region has the DNA TGCAGCGTTGAACGGGCCGGGAACCAGTATGGCTACACCTTC. This rearrangement joins TRBV29-1 to TRBJ1-2; D is unclear. Germline V gene lookup returns CDR1 SQVTM and CDR2 ANQGSEA. V shed 2 bases and J shed 5 bases, with 15 bases lying between them. The CDR3 extends over 14 amino acids.

This clonotype was counted many times. The chain links TRBV27 to TRBJ2-4, with D maybe TRBD1 (6 bases). The CDR3 is 14 amino acids. Germline loops: CDR1 MNHEY, CDR2 SMNVEV (reference sequence). Trimming removed 6 bases from V and 3 bases from J, with 12 bases in between. The chain's CDR3 is CASSRGDNKNIQYF. The CDR3 DNA sequence: TGTGCCAGCAGCAGGGGCGACAACAAAAACATTCAGTACTTC.

The V gene is TRBV7-9, the J gene TRBJ1-1; D not resolved. The V gene's germline CDR1 is SEHNR and CDR2 FQNEAQ (reference sequence). The CDR3 sequence is 14 residues long. The V gene lost 1 base and the J gene lost 3 bases, with 9 bases spanning the gap. The CDR3 DNA follows: TGTGCCAGCAGCTTAGTAGAGCAGTACACTGAAGCTTTCTTT. Its protein product is CASSLVEQYTEAFF.

This clonotype was seen repeatedly, ten times or more. CDR3 in amino acids: CASSDPTVSTDTQYF. The CDR3 coding sequence is TGTGCCAGCAGTGACCCGACCGTGAGCACAGATACGCAGTATTTT. The V gene is TRBV25-1, the J gene TRBJ2-3; D is unresolved. Germline V gives CDR1 MGHDK, CDR2 SYGVNS. V was pared by 3 bases and J by 0 bases, with 10 bases between. This CDR3 has 15 residues.

At least ten counts were recorded for this clonotype. CDR3 residues: CASGSPSTDTQYF. The CDR3 bases are TGCGCCAGCGGATCTCCTAGCACAGATACGCAGTATTTT. The V and J genes are TRBV5-1 and TRBJ2-3; D gene ambiguous. CDR1 is SGHRS, CDR2 YFSETQ, per germline. The length of the CDR3 is 13 residues. Trimming took off 7 bases at V and 0 bases at J, with 9 bases between the two ends.

This clonotype was observed many times. The rearrangement joins TRBV5-1 to TRBJ2-3; D is ambiguous. There are 14 residues in the CDR3. From germline, CDR1 is SGHRS and CDR2 YFSETQ. Deletions cut 3 bases from V and 0 bases from J, with 8 bases between. The CDR3 here is CASSSGTSTDTQYF. CDR3 in DNA: TGCGCCAGCAGCTCCGGAACTAGCACAGATACGCAGTATTTT.

Only a few counts were recorded for this clonotype. J is TRBJ2-7 and V is TRBV7-9; TRBD2 matches at 10 bases. V was pared by 3 bases and J by 1 base, with 3 bases of the junction left unmatched. Germline CDR1 is SEHNR and CDR2 is FQNEAQ (reference sequence). The CDR3 runs 15 residues. This CDR3 reads CASSFSGGQSYEQYF. Written as DNA, the CDR3 is TGTGCCAGCAGCTTTAGCGGGGGGCAATCCTACGAGCAGTACTTC.

This clonotype was counted many times. The rearrangement links TRBV27 to TRBJ2-7; possibly TRBD1 for D (6 bases). Trimming pared 10 bases from V and 2 bases from J, leaving 18 bases between. The CDR3 has 14 residues. Germline assignment: CDR1 MNHEY and CDR2 SMNVEV (reference sequence). For the CDR3, the DNA is TGTGCCATTGGAAAGGACAGAGCCCCCTACGAGCAGTACTTC. Translating it yields CAIGKDRAPYEQYF.

V gene TRBV29-1 combines with J gene TRBJ2-1; D remains ambiguous. The CDR3 has 10 residues. The germline CDR1 and CDR2 sequences are SQVTM and ANQGSEA. Trimming shortened V by 7 bases and J by 3 bases, and 4 bases separated the two germline ends. CDR3: CSAVYNEQFF. DNA for the CDR3: TGCAGCGCCGTCTACAATGAGCAGTTCTTC.

This clonotype was observed at least ten times. V is TRBV12-3 or TRBV12-4 and J is TRBJ1-3, with no clear D. The V end lost 6 bases, the J end lost 2 bases, and 2 bases lay between the germline ends. This CDR3 is built from 11 residues. The CDR3 loop is CASRAGNTIYF. In DNA form, the CDR3 reads TGTGCCAGCAGAGCTGGAAACACCATATATTTT.

This clonotype was seen many times. The chain joins TRBV20-1 to TRBJ1-4; 11 bases line up with TRBD1. Per the germline V gene, CDR1 is DFQATT and CDR2 is SNEGSKA (reference sequence). The CDR3 length is 19 residues. V lost 1 base and J lost 0; bases outside the gene matches: 10. The CDR3 is CSARASFGQGATTNEKLFF. CDR3 bases: TGCAGTGCTAGAGCCTCCTTTGGACAGGGGGCCACAACTAATGAAAAACTGTTTTTT.

This clonotype was counted ten times or more. The chain has TRBV27 and TRBJ2-2, with D possibly being TRBD2 (5 bases). The germline V gene encodes CDR1 MNHEY and CDR2 SMNVEV (reference sequence). The CDR3 spans 13 residues. V was cut by 9 bases and J by 5 bases, with 13 bases left in between. The CDR3 coding sequence is TGTGCCAGTACCCTCTCGGGAACCGGGGAGCTGTTTTTT. It encodes CASTLSGTGELFF.

The rearrangement links TRBV20-1 to TRBJ2-2, with TRBD1 identical over 9 bases. V trimming: 1 base; J trimming: 6 bases; junction bases outside the gene matches: 9. Germline V CDR1 and CDR2: DFQATT, SNEGSKA (reference sequence). There are 16 residues in the CDR3. The CDR3 reads CSARGPGQGGSGELFF. CDR3 in DNA: TGCAGTGCTAGAGGCCCGGGACAGGGTGGGTCCGGGGAGCTGTTTTTT.

This rearrangement joins TRBV7-6 to TRBJ2-1; 8 bases align to TRBD1. The CDR3 contains 16 residues. Germline assignment: CDR1 SGHVS and CDR2 FNYEAQ. Trimming cost V 4 bases and J 7 bases; bases outside gene matches: 12. CDR3 sequence: CASSWGRTGYGNEQFF. In DNA, the CDR3 is TGTGCCAGCAGCTGGGGGCGGACAGGGTATGGGAATGAGCAGTTCTTC.

Ten or more counts support this clonotype. This chain's CDR3 is CSAGTTQGAFGNIQYF. DNA for the CDR3: TGCAGTGCGGGAACGACACAGGGGGCCTTCGGGAACATTCAGTACTTC. This chain joins TRBV20-1 and TRBJ2-4; 9 bases line up with TRBD1. Trimming removed 6 bases from V and 7 bases from J; junction bases left unmatched: 16. Germline loops: CDR1 DFQATT, CDR2 SNEGSKA (reference sequence). CDR3 size: 16 residues.

This clonotype was seen at least ten times. This chain connects TRBV5-5 to TRBJ2-3; tentative D call: TRBD1 (5 bases). CDR3 length: 14 amino acids. CDR1 is SGHKS and CDR2 is YYEKEE in the germline V gene (reference sequence). Trimming stripped 4 bases from V and 1 base from J, with 10 bases between. The CDR3: CASSVTGRTDTQYF. CDR3 sequence (DNA): TGTGCCAGCAGCGTTACAGGCCGCACAGATACGCAGTATTTT.

This clonotype was counted at least ten times. This chain connects TRBV20-1 to TRBJ2-1; D possibly uses TRBD1 or TRBD2 (5 bases each). Trimming cost V 0 bases and J 0 bases, with 12 bases left between them. The length of the CDR3 is 16 residues. Germline V lookup: CDR1 DFQATT, CDR2 SNEGSKA (reference sequence). DNA of the CDR3: TGCAGTGCTAGAGACGCCCGGGGCAGCTCCTACAATGAGCAGTTCTTC. It yields the protein CSARDARGSSYNEQFF.

This clonotype occurred many times. The chain employs TRBV7-2 and TRBJ2-1; a weak D match, TRBD1 (7 bases). Germline CDR1 SGHTA, CDR2 FQGNSA. The V and J ends lost 8 bases and 2 bases respectively, with 16 bases between them. This CDR3 region has 15 residues. CDR3 in DNA: TGTGCCAGCCGCGAACGCGGGACAGCCTACAATGAGCAGTTCTTC. Its protein is CASRERGTAYNEQFF.

This clonotype was counted ten times or more. This CDR3 is CSARRGQGVLETQYF. The DNA of the CDR3 is TGCAGTGCTAGGCGTGGTCAGGGGGTTCTAGAGACCCAGTACTTC. This chain links TRBV20-1 with TRBJ2-5, with 7 bases matching TRBD1. The CDR3 sequence is 15 residues long. Looked up from germline, CDR1 is DFQATT and CDR2 is SNEGSKA (reference sequence). After removal of 3 bases from V and 4 bases from J, the junction contained 11 bases not matched to a gene.

The table lists this clonotype with many counts. The chain links TRBV6-1 to TRBJ2-3; 7 bases are a match to TRBD2. The trim removed 6 bases at V and 1 base at J, leaving 7 bases unmatched. The V gene's germline CDR1 is MNHNS and CDR2 SASEGT. The CDR3 is made up of 15 amino acids. In DNA, the CDR3 is TGTGCCAGCAGGGGATCTAGCGGCCGCACAGATACGCAGTATTTT. Translated, it gives CASRGSSGRTDTQYF.